The 20 T cell receptor beta chains reported below all come from one sample, sequenced in a study of T cell repertoires in cytomegalovirus infection. TCRdb fed the reads into MiXCR, producing one record per CDR3 protein. This table holds 350,000 to 550,000 distinct CDR3 sequences, roughly a third found once. Sequencing input: PBMCs. The receptors were sampled from a human donor in good health (CMV status not recorded). Some clones in this sample may be carry-over from other donors' samples.

The V call is TRBV24-1, the J call TRBJ2-5, with 7 bases fitting TRBD2. V lost 9 bases, J lost 1 base, and 10 bases stayed unmatched. CDR1 and CDR2 from the germline V gene are KGHDR and SFDVKD. CDR3 length: 15 residues. The chain's CDR3 is CATAGQAGRQETQYF. CDR3 sequence (DNA): TGTGCCACCGCAGGTCAAGCGGGGCGCCAAGAGACCCAGTACTTC.

In the case of this clonotype: Its ends do not fully match the called genes, so a read error is possible. The chain links TRBV7-8 to TRBJ2-7, with TRBD2 matching 10 bases. The CDR3 is made up of 13 amino acids. From germline, CDR1 is SGHVS and CDR2 FQNEAQ. For the CDR3, the DNA is TGTGCCAGCAGCCTAGCGGGGGAGAGCGAGCAGTACTTC. Protein: CASSLAGESEQYF.

Many counts were recorded for this clonotype. The V call is TRBV7-2, the J call TRBJ2-2; D uncertain. The CDR3 has 15 amino acids. From germline, CDR1 is SGHTA and CDR2 FQGNSA. Trimming shortened V by 1 base and J by 2 bases, and 8 bases separated the two germline ends. CDR3 protein: CASSLEGINTGELFF. In nucleotides, the CDR3 is TGTGCCAGCAGCTTAGAAGGAATAAACACCGGGGAGCTGTTTTTT. Full variable domain (remainder filled in from reference TRBV7-2 and TRBJ2-2): GAGVSQSPSNKVTEKGKDVELRCDPISGHTALYWYRQSLGQGLEFLIYFQGNSAPDKSGLPSDRFSAERTGGSVSTLTIQRTQQEDSAVYLCASSLEGINTGELFFGEGSRLTVL.

This clonotype appeared many times. The CDR3 DNA sequence: TGTGCCAGCAGCCGGGACAGCTCAACTAATGAAAAACTGTTTTTT. Its protein is CASSRDSSTNEKLFF. V gene TRBV7-2 combines with J gene TRBJ1-4; 7 bases fit TRBD1. The CDR3 is 15 amino acids. Trimming took 5 bases from V and 0 from J; bases not matched to a gene: 3. CDR1 is SGHTA and CDR2 is FQGNSA in the germline V gene.

This clonotype has a single count. The CDR3 ends on some other residue instead of the conserved phenylalanine or tryptophan, so this is likely a read error. This chain links TRBV28 with TRBJ1-1; D possibly corresponds to TRBD1 (5 bases). This CDR3 is built from 13 residues. Germline V gives CDR1 MDHEN, CDR2 SYDVKM. V dropped 4 bases and J dropped 8 bases, with 14 bases sitting between them. The CDR3 reads CASSSWTFREAFY. The CDR3 region has the DNA TGTGCCAGCAGTTCCTGGACATTTAGAGAAGCTTTCTAT.

Regarding this clonotype: A read error is possible here, since a much larger clone lies one base away. The chain couples TRBV12-3 or TRBV12-4 to TRBJ2-7; no firm D call. The CDR3 loop spans 13 amino acids. V lost 0 bases to trimming and J lost 5 bases, with 8 bases between them. CDR3 loop: CASSLAPVDEQYF. For the CDR3, the DNA is TGTGCCAGCAGTTTAGCGCCGGTGGACGAGCAGTACTTC.

The chain combines TRBV6-8 with TRBJ2-7; TRBD1 matches at 7 bases. This CDR3 has 14 residues. With V trimmed by 3 bases and J by 11 bases, 13 bases remained unmatched. CDR1 is MNHGY, CDR2 SAAAGT, per germline. DNA of the CDR3: TGTGCCAGCAGTTATAGACAGGGTTCCTCCTACGAGTACTTC. Translation gives CASSYRQGSSYEYF.

The chain employs TRBV4-1 and TRBJ1-1; D ambiguous. Germline assignment: CDR1 MGHRA and CDR2 YSYEKL. The CDR3 loop spans 13 amino acids. V gave up 1 base and J gave up 8 bases, with 11 bases separating them. CDR3 loop: CASSQGLPEEAFF. The CDR3 DNA reads as TGCGCCAGCAGCCAAGGCCTCCCAGAGGAAGCTTTCTTT.

This clonotype was picked up many times. The rearrangement uses TRBV7-8 and TRBJ2-3, with 7 nucleotides matching TRBD1. After removal of 3 bases from V and 4 bases from J, the junction contained 4 bases not matched to a gene. The CDR3 is made up of 14 amino acids. CDR1 and CDR2 (germline): SGHVS, FQNEAQ. This CDR3 is CASSLGQTSDTQYF. The CDR3 DNA is TGTGCCAGCAGCTTGGGACAGACTTCAGATACGCAGTATTTT.

In this sample, this clonotype turned up once. In this CDR3 the conserved last residue, phenylalanine or tryptophan, is missing, so a read error is likely. The chain has TRBV6-1 and TRBJ1-1; 10 nucleotides align to TRBD1. The CDR3 contains 15 residues. The ends lost 5 bases at V and 4 bases at J; junction bases unmatched: 7. Germline values: CDR1 MNHNS, CDR2 SASEGT. CDR3: CASSQIRTGGTEAFL. DNA of the CDR3: TGTGCCAGCAGTCAAATCAGGACAGGGGGCACTGAAGCTTTCCTT.

In the case of this clonotype: Sequence at one end of the junction differs from germline and may be a read error. The rearrangement joins TRBV7-6 to TRBJ1-1; the match to TRBD1 covers 8 bases. CDR1 SGHVS and CDR2 FNYEAQ come from the germline V gene. CDR3 length: 14 amino acids. CDR3 in amino acids: CASSLGTGNPEAFF. CDR3 coding DNA: TGTGCCAGCAGCTTAGGGACAGGGAACCCTGAAGCTTTCTTT. Variable domain in full (rest from reference TRBV7-6 and TRBJ1-1): GAGVSQSPRYKVTKRGQDVALRCDPISGHVSLYWYRQALGQGPEFLTYFNYEAQQDKSGLPNDRFSAERPEGSISTLTIQRTEQRDSAMYRCASSLGTGNPEAFFGQGTRLTVV.

Notes on this clonotype: One end of the junction fails to match germline, which may point to a read error. The chain employs TRBV7-8 and TRBJ1-1; 9 bases align to TRBD1. Germline assignment: CDR1 SGHVS and CDR2 FQNEAQ. This CDR3 is built from 13 residues. This chain's CDR3 is CDSSLDRGTEAVF. The CDR3 DNA reads as TGTGACAGCAGCTTGGACAGGGGAACTGAAGCAGTCTTT.

This clonotype was counted ten times or more. The chain combines TRBV7-9 with TRBJ1-4; 9 bases match TRBD1. Trimming removed 5 bases from V and 7 bases from J; junction bases left unmatched: 8. Looked up from germline, CDR1 is SEHNR and CDR2 is FQNEAQ (reference sequence). The CDR3 is 15 amino acids. CDR3 DNA sequence: TGTGCCAGCAGCAAGACACAGGGGGCGGGTGAAAAACTGTTTTTT. It yields the protein CASSKTQGAGEKLFF.

This clonotype was found a few times. The chain couples TRBV7-8 to TRBJ1-4; D possibly corresponds to TRBD1 (5 bases). V shed 4 bases and J shed 2 bases, with 14 bases lying between them. The CDR3 length is 16 residues. CDR1 and CDR2 from the germline V gene are SGHVS and FQNEAQ. The CDR3 sequence: CASSSRGSGTNEKLFF. The CDR3 bases are TGTGCCAGCAGCTCCCGGGGCAGTGGTACTAATGAAAAACTGTTTTTT.

This clonotype was detected a few times. V usage is TRBV4-1 and J usage is TRBJ2-5; D is unclear. V lost 2 bases and J 4 bases, leaving 11 bases between the germline ends. The CDR3 length is 14 residues. Per germline, CDR1 MGHRA and CDR2 YSYEKL. The CDR3 region is CASSQTQRPETQYF. Here the CDR3 DNA reads TGCGCCAGCAGCCAAACTCAGCGTCCAGAGACCCAGTACTTC.

The chain employs TRBV5-4 and TRBJ2-3; D is unclear. The V and J ends lost 4 bases and 2 bases respectively, with 17 bases between them. This CDR3 has 16 residues. Germline CDR1 SGHNT, CDR2 YYREEE (reference sequence). CDR3 in DNA: TGTGCCAGCAGCCAATCAACCGAACCACACACAGATACGCAGTATTTT. This encodes CASSQSTEPHTDTQYF.

Comment on this clonotype: The conserved phenylalanine or tryptophan normally closing the CDR3 is absent here, so this likely arose from a read error. The V call is TRBV7-9, the J call TRBJ2-4, with a weak D call TRBD1 (5 bases). CDR1 is SEHNR, CDR2 FQNEAQ, per germline (reference sequence). CDR3 length: 13 residues. The V end lost 5 bases, the J end lost 8 bases, and 13 bases lay between the germline ends. The CDR3 region has the DNA TGTGCCAGCAGCCCTCAGATAGGGGACATTCAGTACTTA. Amino acids: CASSPQIGDIQYL.

This clonotype was counted a few times. This chain links TRBV20-1 with TRBJ1-6; D unresolved. Germline V CDR1 and CDR2: DFQATT, SNEGSKA (reference sequence). V was clipped by 3 bases and J by 6 bases, with 6 bases between them. The length of the CDR3 is 12 residues. CDR3 residues: CSARNSNSPLHF. The CDR3 coding sequence is TGCAGTGCTAGGAATAGTAATTCACCCCTCCACTTT.

The chain is built from TRBV12-3 or TRBV12-4 and TRBJ2-2; tentative D call: TRBD1 (6 bases). This CDR3 region has 16 residues. V was clipped by 6 bases and J by 0 bases, with 14 bases between them. In DNA, the CDR3 is TGTGCCAGCAGCCCCGGGACACCCACGAACACCGGGGAGCTGTTTTTT. Its protein product is CASSPGTPTNTGELFF.

This clonotype has a single count. As the CDR3 is not closed by the conserved phenylalanine or tryptophan, this likely results from a read error. The chain links TRBV5-6 to TRBJ1-1; 8 positions agree with TRBD1. CDR1 and CDR2 from the germline V gene are SGHDT and YYEEEE. The CDR3 has 15 amino acids. The trim removed 4 bases at V and 1 base at J, leaving 6 bases unmatched. The CDR3 loop is CASSPGQGKNTEAFI. The CDR3 DNA sequence: TGTGCCAGCAGCCCAGGACAGGGCAAGAACACTGAAGCTTTCATT.